This TCR beta chain came from a study of shared clonotypes between healthy human individuals. In germline, CDR1 is LNHDA, CDR2 SQIVND (reference sequence). Trimming took off 6 bases at V and 6 bases at J, with 23 bases between the two ends. This CDR3 is 16 amino acids long. Whole-study results and caveats: Sampling used blood alone; tissue repertoires probably differ. Several donors held roughly 5% of naive CD4 clonotypes in common.

The repertoire was sequenced with immunoSEQ multiplex PCR; TCRdb's copy has only in-frame clones and lacks some. The table has around 2.5 million clones, roughly 93% seen once. A CD45RA+ naive subset and a CD45RA-negative memory subset were split from CD4+ cells. To note about this clone: Its antigen is unidentified.

This TCR was sampled from a man aged 18 to 29 in good health. Some clones in this sample may be carry-over from other donors' samples. The sample comprised naive CD4+ T cells from PBMCs. Subset given: CD45RA+ positively selected. The genes are TRBV19 and TRBJ1-1; perhaps TRBD1 as D (6 bases). CDR3 loop: CASRSIPQGAKAEAFF. CDR3 nucleotides: TGTGCCAGTAGGTCGATACCACAGGGCGCGAAGGCTGAAGCTTTCTTT.